The source of this TCR beta chain is a study of Ad26.COV2.S vaccination and SARS-CoV-2 variants. Study-wide points: Assessments of TCR breadth and depth may have underestimated the total T cell responses. After vaccination, substantial breadth of spike-specific CD8+ and CD4+ responses was reported.

Details on this clone: Its antigen is not identified.

Assay: immunoSEQ multiplex PCR; the TCRdb copy retains only in-frame clones and omits some. The table includes about 350,000 clones, roughly 94% detected once. The TCR was taken from a human donor who had recovered from COVID-19. Material: peripheral blood, obtained after recovery from COVID-19.

The CDR3 spells CASSLRQGYMNTEAFF. The CDR3 DNA follows: TGTGCCAGCAGCCTCAGACAGGGGTACATGAACACTGAAGCTTTCTTT. The rearrangement links TRBV6-2 or TRBV6-3 to TRBJ1-1; 8 positions match TRBD1. This CDR3 has 16 residues. Germline V gene lookup returns CDR1 MNHEY and CDR2 SVGEGT. V lost 6 bases to trimming and J lost 0 bases; unmatched junction nucleotides: 9.